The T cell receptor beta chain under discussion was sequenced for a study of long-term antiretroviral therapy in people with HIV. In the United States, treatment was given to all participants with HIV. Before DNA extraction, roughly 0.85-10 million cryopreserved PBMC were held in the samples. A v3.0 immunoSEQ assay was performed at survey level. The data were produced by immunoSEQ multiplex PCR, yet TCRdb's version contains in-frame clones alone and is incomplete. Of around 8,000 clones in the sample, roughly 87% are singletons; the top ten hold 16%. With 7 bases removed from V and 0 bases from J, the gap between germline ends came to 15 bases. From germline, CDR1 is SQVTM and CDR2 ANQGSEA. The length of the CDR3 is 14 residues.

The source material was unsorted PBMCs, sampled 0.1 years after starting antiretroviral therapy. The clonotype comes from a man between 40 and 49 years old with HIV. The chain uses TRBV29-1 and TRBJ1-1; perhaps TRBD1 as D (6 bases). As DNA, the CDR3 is TGCAGCGGACTCCCTAGGGGGATGAACACTGAAGCTTTCTTT. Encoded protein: CSGLPRGMNTEAFF.